The T cell receptor beta chain described here comes from a study of T cell responses to AZD1222 COVID-19 vaccine. Sequencing was performed with immunoSEQ multiplex PCR; in TCRdb, only in-frame clones are kept and a portion is missing. The data show 90,000 to 110,000 clones, with approximately 87% seen just once and around 4.4% held by the top ten. For this clone: Its antigen is undetermined.

With 3 bases clipped from V and 0 bases from J, the junction kept 5 bases outside the gene matches. The CDR3 length is 16 residues. Per germline, CDR1 LNHNV and CDR2 YYDKDF (reference sequence). Regarding the study as a whole: No repertoire was sampled before or during the peak T cell response, only after it. White British donors predominated, females outnumbered males, and clonal diversity was possibly underestimated. Among spike-specific TCRs, nearly half reportedly target unmutated variant regions. Baseline seropositives among AZD1222 recipients totaled only 5 to 7.

V usage is TRBV15 and J usage is TRBJ1-1, with 9 bases lining up with TRBD1. This specimen was peripheral blood, taken 28 days after the second AZD1222 dose. This receptor was taken from an adult who received the AZD1222 COVID-19 vaccine. This CDR3 reads CATSRPRDRVNTEAFF. In DNA form, the CDR3 reads TGTGCCACCAGCAGGCCCAGGGACAGGGTGAACACTGAAGCTTTCTTT.